This TCR beta chain came from a study of molecular identifiers for immune sequencing clone quantification. Generation of bulk TCR libraries relied on previously described methods and listed TCR primers. TCRdb used MiXCR to reprocess the PCR reads, holding one entry per CDR3 protein. The table records 490,000 or so distinct CDR3 sequences, over 20% of them present only once. In its sample, this clonotype was seen many times. As yet, its antigen is unknown. Trimming pared 2 bases from V and 4 bases from J, leaving 14 bases between. Germline V CDR1 and CDR2: MNHEY, SVGAGI. The CDR3 is 15 residues long. Study results and caveats: Sizes of clones that are highly expanded could be underestimated (if identical TCR molecules share a barcode). Detection of one spiked Jurkat cell's TCR RNA reportedly worked in about a million naive cells.

V and J are TRBV6-5 and TRBJ2-5, with D perhaps TRBD1 (6 bases). The sequencing input was naive CD8+ T cells from blood, with Jurkat cell RNA spiked in. Subset: FACS-sorted CD8+CD4-CCR7+CD45RA+ naive T cells. This sequence was found in a human donor in good health. Some libraries in this study had Jurkat cell RNA spiked in. The CDR3 sequence: CASSYGQGLRETQYF. The CDR3 DNA reads as TGTGCCAGCAGTTACGGTCAGGGGCTCAGAGAGACCCAGTACTTC.